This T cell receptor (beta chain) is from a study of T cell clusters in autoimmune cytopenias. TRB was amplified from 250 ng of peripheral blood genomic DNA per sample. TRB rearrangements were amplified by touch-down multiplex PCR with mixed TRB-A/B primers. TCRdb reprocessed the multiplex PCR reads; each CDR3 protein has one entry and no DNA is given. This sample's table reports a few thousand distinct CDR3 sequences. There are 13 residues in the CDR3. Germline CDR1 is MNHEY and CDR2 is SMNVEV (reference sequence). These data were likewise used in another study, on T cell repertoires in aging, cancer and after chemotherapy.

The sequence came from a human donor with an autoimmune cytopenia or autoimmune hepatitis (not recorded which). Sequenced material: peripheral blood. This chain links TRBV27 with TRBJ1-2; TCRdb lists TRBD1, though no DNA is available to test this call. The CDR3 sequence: CASRQTGGAGYTF.